The 17 T cell receptor beta chains listed next were all sequenced from one sample in a study of siplizumab effects on memory and regulatory T cells. The assay was immunoSEQ multiplex PCR, and TCRdb's table has in-frame clones only and misses some. In the table there are approximately 100,000 clones, roughly 93% of which are singletons. What was sequenced was non-Treg CD4+ T cells sorted from blood. The receptors derive from a human donor in good health.

V gene TRBV2 combines with J gene TRBJ1-1, with 8 bases aligning to TRBD1. This CDR3 has 15 amino acids. From germline, CDR1 is SNHLY and CDR2 FYNNEI. Losses at the gene ends were 6 bases for V and 6 bases for J; bases not matched to a gene: 12. The DNA for the CDR3 is TGTGCCAGCAGCGAGACTCGACAGGGGTTTCCTGAAGCTTTCTTT. Encoded protein: CASSETRQGFPEAFF.

This chain joins TRBV4-3 and TRBJ1-2, with D perhaps TRBD1 (6 bases). This CDR3 region has 15 residues. V lost 0 bases, J lost 8 bases, and 16 bases lay in between. Germline V lookup: CDR1 LGHNA, CDR2 YSLEER. DNA of the CDR3: TGCGCCAGCAGCCAAGATTTCGTACAGGGCGCCGGCTACACCTTC. Amino acid sequence: CASSQDFVQGAGYTF.

The chain carries TRBV18 and TRBJ1-2; D uncertain. This CDR3 has 15 amino acids. Germline CDR1 and CDR2: KGHSH and LQKENI. Trimming took 1 base from V and 4 from J, leaving 13 bases between them. The CDR3 coding sequence is TGTGCCAGCTCACCACAGGGCTTGTATGGCTATGGCTACACCTTC. This sequence encodes CASSPQGLYGYGYTF.

This clone was observed a handful of times. The gene calls are TRBV5-4 and TRBJ1-6; TRBD1 agrees at 7 bases. The V and J ends lost 3 bases and 9 bases, in that order; junction bases with no gene match: 9. There are 15 residues in the CDR3. Per the germline V gene, CDR1 is SGHNT and CDR2 is YYREEE (reference sequence). The CDR3 reads CASSWGDRESSPLHF. The CDR3, as DNA: TGTGCCAGCAGCTGGGGCGACAGGGAGAGTTCACCCCTCCACTTT.

The chain employs TRBV5-1 and TRBJ2-5; 7 bases map to TRBD1. CDR3 length: 15 amino acids. After removal of 3 bases from V and 4 bases from J, the junction contained 9 bases not matched to a gene. The germline gives CDR1 SGHRS, CDR2 YFSETQ. This chain's CDR3 is CASSYGQVRGETQYF. CDR3 sequence (DNA): TGCGCCAGCAGCTACGGACAGGTTAGGGGAGAGACCCAGTACTTC.

The chain recombines TRBV4-3 with TRBJ1-3, with TRBD1 identical over 7 bases. Germline trimming cut 1 base from V and 2 bases from J; bases unmatched to any gene: 2. Germline CDR1 is LGHNA and CDR2 is YSLEER. This CDR3 is built from 15 residues. The CDR3 is CASSQVTGAGNTIYF. Here the CDR3 DNA reads TGCGCCAGCAGCCAAGTCACAGGGGCTGGAAACACCATATATTTT.

The rearrangement uses TRBV7-8 and TRBJ1-1; D is undetermined. Trimming pared 5 bases from V and 2 bases from J, leaving 9 bases between. CDR1 is SGHVS and CDR2 is FQNEAQ in the germline V gene. The CDR3 is made up of 13 amino acids. CDR3 sequence reads: CASSIYGNTEAFF. The CDR3 bases are TGTGCCAGCAGCATCTACGGTAACACTGAAGCTTTCTTT.

The V gene is TRBV6-5, the J gene TRBJ2-7, with TRBD2 identical over 13 bases. Germline V gives CDR1 MNHEY, CDR2 SVGAGI. V dropped 6 bases and J dropped 2; count of bases not matched to a gene: 4. CDR3 length: 15 residues. Written as DNA, the CDR3 is TGTGCCAGCAGATCCGGACTAGCGGGGGCCTACGAGCAGTACTTC. It is translated as CASRSGLAGAYEQYF.

The chain uses TRBV18 and TRBJ1-5; tentatively, D is TRBD1 (6 bases). V lost 4 bases to trimming and J lost 4 bases, with 14 bases between them. Per germline, CDR1 KGHSH and CDR2 LQKENI. The CDR3 loop spans 15 amino acids. DNA of the CDR3: TGTGCCAGCTCACGGGCGCTAACAGGGAATCAGCCCCAGCATTTT. Amino acids: CASSRALTGNQPQHF.

The chain combines TRBV19 with TRBJ1-3; D not resolved. This CDR3 is 15 amino acids long. The V gene lost 3 bases and the J gene lost 0 bases, with 9 bases spanning the gap. CDR1 and CDR2 from the germline V gene are LNHDA and SQIVND (reference sequence). Here the CDR3 reads CASSMDPTSGNTIYF. The DNA of the CDR3 is TGTGCCAGTAGTATGGACCCAACCTCTGGAAACACCATATATTTT. Drawing the rest from reference TRBV19 and TRBJ1-3, the complete variable domain is DGGITQSPKYLFRKEGQNVTLSCEQNLNHDAMYWYRQDPGQGLRLIYYSQIVNDFQKGDIAEGYSVSREKKESFPLTVTSAQKNPTAFYLCASSMDPTSGNTIYFGEGSWLTVV.

The chain employs TRBV19 and TRBJ2-1; TRBD2 matches 13 bases. The CDR3 has 18 residues. Per germline, CDR1 LNHDA and CDR2 SQIVND (reference sequence). The J segment lost 0 bases and the V segment lost 5 bases, leaving 7 bases of the junction unmatched. CDR3 nucleotide sequence: TGTGCCAGTAGTTGGGGGACTAGCGGGAAGAGCTCCTACAATGAGCAGTTCTTC. It codes for CASSWGTSGKSSYNEQFF. Full variable domain (rest looked up from reference TRBV19 and TRBJ2-1): DGGITQSPKYLFRKEGQNVTLSCEQNLNHDAMYWYRQDPGQGLRLIYYSQIVNDFQKGDIAEGYSVSREKKESFPLTVTSAQKNPTAFYLCASSWGTSGKSSYNEQFFGPGTRLTVL.

The V call is TRBV5-1, the J call TRBJ2-3; maybe TRBD2 (5 bases). Looked up from germline, CDR1 is SGHRS and CDR2 is YFSETQ. Trimming removed 0 bases at V and 2 bases at J, with 7 bases between. The length of the CDR3 is 14 residues. The chain's CDR3 is CASSLERLTDTQYF. In nucleotides, the CDR3 is TGCGCCAGCAGCTTGGAGCGGCTCACAGATACGCAGTATTTT. Full variable domain (remainder filled in from reference TRBV5-1 and TRBJ2-3): KAGVTQTPRYLIKTRGQQVTLSCSPISGHRSVSWYQQTPGQGLQFLFEYFSETQRNKGNFPGRFSGRQFSNSRSEMNVSTLELGDSALYLCASSLERLTDTQYFGPGTRLTVL.

The genes are TRBV6-5 and TRBJ1-6, with D perhaps TRBD1 (5 bases). Germline assignment: CDR1 MNHEY and CDR2 SVGAGI. The CDR3 is 14 amino acids. V was clipped by 8 bases and J by 8 bases, with 16 bases between them. CDR3 amino acids: CASRSGGDHSPLHF. The CDR3 DNA sequence: TGTGCCAGCCGATCCGGGGGGGATCATTCACCCCTCCACTTT.

The V gene is TRBV4-2, the J gene TRBJ2-5, with D hard to call. CDR1 and CDR2 from the germline V gene are LGHNA and YNFKEQ. CDR3 length: 15 amino acids. V was shortened by 0 bases and J by 2 bases, with 10 bases between the two germline ends. CDR3 sequence reads: CASSQDPFRQETQYF. Here the CDR3 DNA reads TGTGCCAGCAGCCAAGATCCTTTTAGACAAGAGACCCAGTACTTC.

V gene TRBV7-3 combines with J gene TRBJ2-3, with 10 bases lining up with TRBD2. Per the germline V gene, CDR1 is SGHTA and CDR2 is FQGTGA. V lost 2 bases, J lost 6 bases, and 11 bases stayed unmatched. This CDR3 spans 17 amino acids. CDR3 protein: CASSLGVRLAGGDTQYF. The CDR3 DNA reads as TGTGCCAGCAGCTTAGGTGTGAGACTAGCGGGTGGGGATACGCAGTATTTT. Together with reference TRBV7-3 and TRBJ2-3, the CDR3 gives the full variable domain: GAGVSQTPSNKVTEKGKYVELRCDPISGHTALYWYRQSLGQGPEFLIYFQGTGAADDSGLPNDRFFAVRPEGSVSTLKIQRTERGDSAVYLCASSLGVRLAGGDTQYFGPGTRLTVL.

The CDR3: CASSQADKGRMKEETQYF. The CDR3 bases are TGCGCCAGCAGCCAAGCCGATAAGGGGAGGATGAAGGAAGAGACCCAGTACTTC. The J gene is TRBJ2-5, the V gene TRBV4-3, with D possibly TRBD2 on 6 matching bases. Trimming cost V 1 base and J 3 bases, with 21 bases left between them. The CDR3 extends over 18 amino acids. Germline lookup yields CDR1 LGHNA and CDR2 YSLEER.

J is TRBJ1-2 and V is TRBV18; D gene uncertain. CDR1 is KGHSH and CDR2 is LQKENI in the germline V gene. This CDR3 is built from 13 residues. Trimming shortened V by 6 bases and J by 6 bases, and 14 bases separated the two germline ends. CDR3 residues: CASSPMGPNGYTF. The CDR3 nucleotides read TGTGCCAGCTCCCCCATGGGCCCGAATGGCTACACCTTC.